These T cell receptor beta chains were read from a single sample in a study of blood T cell repertoires in COVID-19. TCRdb's table, derived via immunoSEQ multiplex PCR, lists solely in-frame clones and lacks some. The sample lists around 270,000 clones, approximately 86% seen once, with roughly 1.9% in the top ten. What was sequenced was peripheral blood. These receptor sequences come from a man between 25 and 39 years old with active or convalescent COVID-19. CDR3s include the opening cysteine and the closing phenylalanine or tryptophan. The order of the fields is CDR3 protein, CDR3 DNA, clone size, J gene, D gene, V gene. A D gene is named only where the DNA matches it firmly. Expanded clones get a size class; other rows say once, few or many, or leave the size out.

CDR3: CASSLPPAGGNEQFF
DNA: TGTGCCAGCAGCTTACCCCCAGCGGGGGGGAATGAGCAGTTCTTC
size: NA
J: TRBJ2-1
D: TRBD2
V: TRBV7-9

CDR3: CASSLAPLSLMNTEAFF
DNA: TGTGCCAGCAGCTTAGCGCCTCTTAGCCTCATGAACACTGAAGCTTTCTTT
size: NA
J: TRBJ1-1
D: NA
V: TRBV7-6

CDR3: CASSEYKNRVDQPQHF
DNA: TGTGCCAGCAGTGAATACAAAAACAGAGTAGATCAGCCCCAGCATTTT
size: once
J: TRBJ1-5
D: NA
V: TRBV2

CDR3: CASSGSTGPGTEAFF
DNA: TGTGCCAGTAGCGGATCGACAGGGCCGGGCACTGAAGCTTTCTTT
size: once
J: TRBJ1-1
D: TRBD1
V: TRBV19

CDR3: CASSWAAGGPTNEQFF
DNA: TGTGCCAGCAGCTGGGCAGCGGGGGGGCCTACCAATGAGCAGTTCTTC
size: NA
J: TRBJ2-1
D: TRBD2
V: TRBV5-6

CDR3: CASSLAGDNEQFF
DNA: TGTGCCAGCAGCTTGGCGGGGGACAATGAGCAGTTCTTC
size: NA
J: TRBJ2-1
D: TRBD2
V: TRBV7-9

CDR3: CASSRLAGGTEQFF
DNA: TGTGCCAGTAGTCGACTAGCGGGGGGGACTGAGCAGTTCTTC
size: NA
J: TRBJ2-1
D: TRBD2
V: TRBV19

CDR3: CASSKGLYQETQYF
DNA: TGTGCCAGCAGCAAGGGACTATACCAAGAGACCCAGTACTTC
size: NA
J: TRBJ2-5
D: TRBD2
V: TRBV6-5

CDR3: CASSSGTGTREQYF
DNA: TGTGCCAGCAGCTCCGGGACAGGGACTCGCGAGCAGTACTTC
size: once
J: TRBJ2-7
D: TRBD1
V: TRBV5-4

CDR3: CASSVGDSANEQFF
DNA: TGTGCCAGCAGCGTTGGGGACAGCGCCAATGAGCAGTTCTTC
size: NA
J: TRBJ2-1
D: TRBD1
V: TRBV9

CDR3: CASSSQGAETQYF
DNA: TGTGCCAGCAGTTCACAGGGCGCGGAGACCCAGTACTTC
size: NA
J: TRBJ2-5
D: NA
V: TRBV6-5

CDR3: CASGPDRGGYGYTF
DNA: TGTGCCAGCGGACCCGACAGGGGCGGCTATGGCTACACCTTC
size: NA
J: TRBJ1-2
D: TRBD1
V: TRBV6-5

CDR3: CASSFGNSYNEQFF
DNA: TGCGCCAGCAGCTTTGGCAACTCCTACAATGAGCAGTTCTTC
size: NA
J: TRBJ2-1
D: NA
V: TRBV5-1

CDR3: CASSYSSGHSRNTIYF
DNA: TGTGCCAGCAGTTACTCGTCAGGGCATTCAAGAAACACCATATATTTT
size: NA
J: TRBJ1-3
D: NA
V: TRBV6-5

CDR3: CASTTPGTGGYEQYF
DNA: TGTGCCAGCACCACGCCGGGGACAGGGGGCTACGAGCAGTACTTC
size: NA
J: TRBJ2-7
D: TRBD1
V: TRBV28

CDR3: CASSSWQLAGGPDEQFF
DNA: TGTGCCAGCAGCTCCTGGCAACTAGCGGGGGGGCCGGATGAGCAGTTCTTC
size: NA
J: TRBJ2-1
D: TRBD2
V: TRBV5-4

CDR3: CASSSVASRSYEQYF
DNA: TGTGCCAGCAGTTCGGTAGCTTCACGCTCCTACGAGCAGTACTTC
size: NA
J: TRBJ2-7
D: NA
V: TRBV11-1